This TCR beta chain was identified during a study of T cell responses to AZD1222 COVID-19 vaccine. The CDR3 is 16 residues long. The germline CDR1 and CDR2 sequences are SGHNT and YYREEE (reference sequence). Unmatched junction bases numbered 15, after V lost 2 bases and J lost 8 bases. The protocol was immunoSEQ multiplex PCR, while the TCRdb copy is restricted to in-frame clones and leaves out a portion. The repertoire has 100,000 to 120,000 clones, roughly nine tenths of them found once; the top ten carry around 45%. Regarding this clone: Its specificity is unknown.

Study conclusions and caveats: Spike regions recognized by vaccine-associated CD4 TCRs spanned the protein, led by 160-218 and 743-854. Receipt of two AZD1222 doses was followed by a rise in Spike-specific TCR breadth and depth.

Sample: peripheral blood, taken 28 days after the second AZD1222 dose. The chain uses TRBV5-4 and TRBJ1-2; 7 positions agree with TRBD1. This TCR came from an adult who received the AZD1222 COVID-19 vaccine. Here the CDR3 DNA reads TGTGCCAGCAGCTTAGGGGGCGGAATGGTCACTGCGGGCTACACCTTC. Encoded protein: CASSLGGGMVTAGYTF. The variable domain in full, completed from reference TRBV5-4 and TRBJ1-2, reads ETGVTQSPTHLIKTRGQQVTLRCSSQSGHNTVSWYQQALGQGPQFIFQYYREEENGRGNFPPRFSGLQFPNYSSELNVNALELDDSALYLCASSLGGGMVTAGYTFGSGTRLTVV.